Following are 6 T cell receptor beta chains from one sample sequenced in a study of CD8 T cells in Susac syndrome. When the RNA was reverse transcribed, random hexamers were used with an input of about 0.5 to 1 ug. TCRdb re-called the immunoSEQ multiplex PCR reads through MiXCR, storing one row per CDR3 protein. Of about 130,000 distinct CDR3 sequences listed, approximately 96% are singletons. The specimen was CD4+ T cells from PBMCs. The receptors come from a human donor in good health.

This clonotype showed up just a few times. The V call is TRBV6-1, the J call TRBJ1-5; D call uncertain. CDR1 MNHNS and CDR2 SASEGT come from the germline V gene. Trimming removed 6 bases at V and 1 base at J, with 10 bases between. This CDR3 is 14 amino acids long. CDR3 amino acids: CASRDLGSNQPQHF. The CDR3 nucleotides read TGTGCCAGCAGGGACCTCGGAAGCAATCAGCCCCAGCATTTT.

This chain links TRBV5-1 with TRBJ1-1; D remains unclear. Per germline, CDR1 SGHRS and CDR2 YFSETQ. V lost 5 bases to trimming and J lost 0 bases, with 8 bases between them. The CDR3 totals 13 residues. This CDR3 reads CASRSSVNTEAFF. The CDR3 DNA reads TGCGCCAGCAGATCGTCAGTGAACACTGAAGCTTTCTTT.

The V gene is TRBV7-2, the J gene TRBJ2-1, with D possibly TRBD1 on 5 matching bases. The CDR3 length is 12 residues. V was clipped by 7 bases and J by 9 bases, with 13 bases between them. CDR1 SGHTA and CDR2 FQGNSA come from the germline V gene. CDR3 sequence reads: CASTEWTTEQFF. DNA of the CDR3: TGTGCCAGCACCGAATGGACAACTGAGCAGTTCTTC.

The V call is TRBV29-1, the J call TRBJ2-5; 10 bases are a match to TRBD1. V lost 5 bases to trimming and J lost 2 bases; unmatched junction nucleotides: 17. The CDR3 loop spans 18 amino acids. The germline V gene encodes CDR1 SQVTM and CDR2 ANQGSEA. CDR3 DNA: TGCAGCGTTAAGCCATCAATCCGGGACAGGGGTACGCAAGAGACCCAGTACTTC. Its translation: CSVKPSIRDRGTQETQYF.

The V call is TRBV6-2 or TRBV6-3, the J call TRBJ2-1; D unresolved. The CDR3 runs to 14 residues. CDR1 and CDR2 (germline): MNHEY, SVGEGT. Trimming took off 7 bases at V and 0 bases at J, with 10 bases between the two ends. The CDR3 region has the DNA TGTGCCAGCACTGTACAAAGCTCCTACAATGAGCAGTTCTTC. It is translated as CASTVQSSYNEQFF.

The chain combines TRBV7-9 with TRBJ1-1, with D possibly matching TRBD1 (5 bases). The CDR3 runs to 14 residues. Trimming removed 5 bases at V and 1 base at J, with 11 bases between. Germline CDR1 reads SEHNR; CDR2 reads FQNEAQ (reference sequence). In nucleotides, the CDR3 is TGTGCCAGCAGCCCGGAAGGGACGAACACTGAAGCTTTCTTT. Its translation is CASSPEGTNTEAFF.